Sequencing of this T cell receptor (beta chain) was carried out in a study of T cell responses to AZD1222 COVID-19 vaccine. Second-dose timings of about 4 or about 12 weeks were pooled. With respect to this clone: Its antigen remains unknown.

Using immunoSEQ multiplex PCR, the repertoire was profiled, and TCRdb retains in-frame clones only, with some absent. The table lists under 60,000 clones, 89% of them singletons. This CDR3 contains 13 residues. Germline V gene data show CDR1 as SGHTA and CDR2 as FQGTGA. V was pared by 1 base and J by 4 bases, with 6 bases between. General study points: At 160-218 and 743-854, vaccine-associated CD4 TCRs were dominant, and they spanned spike. Targeting of unmutated variant regions was reportedly seen in nearly half of spike-specific TCRs. Donor demographics were predominantly white British with a female majority; clonal diversity may be underestimated.

The sequence was obtained from an adult who received the AZD1222 COVID-19 vaccine. This rearrangement joins TRBV7-3 to TRBJ2-3; D is ambiguous. This sample comprised peripheral blood, obtained 28 days after the second AZD1222 dose. The CDR3 reads CASSLMQADTQYF. CDR3 bases: TGTGCCAGCAGCTTAATGCAGGCAGATACGCAGTATTTT.